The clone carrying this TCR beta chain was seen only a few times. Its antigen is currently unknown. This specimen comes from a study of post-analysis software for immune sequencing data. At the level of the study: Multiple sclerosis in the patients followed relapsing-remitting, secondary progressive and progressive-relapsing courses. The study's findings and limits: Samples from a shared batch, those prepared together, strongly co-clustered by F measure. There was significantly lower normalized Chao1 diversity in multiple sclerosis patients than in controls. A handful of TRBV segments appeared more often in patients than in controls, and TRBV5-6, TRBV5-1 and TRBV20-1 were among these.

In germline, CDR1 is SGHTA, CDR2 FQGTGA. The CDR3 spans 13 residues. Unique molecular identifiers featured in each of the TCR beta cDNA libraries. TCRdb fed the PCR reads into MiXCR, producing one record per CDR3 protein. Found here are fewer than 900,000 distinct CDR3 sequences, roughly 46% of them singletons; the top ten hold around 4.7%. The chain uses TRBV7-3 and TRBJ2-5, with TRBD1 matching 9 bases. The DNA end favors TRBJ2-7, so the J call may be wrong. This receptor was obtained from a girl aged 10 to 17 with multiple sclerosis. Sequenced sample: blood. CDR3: CASMGQGRYEQYF. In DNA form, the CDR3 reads TGTGCCAGCATGGGACAGGGTCGATACGAGCAGTACTTC.